This note documents a single T cell receptor beta chain sequence. Its cognate antigen is unknown. These data originate in a study of blood T cells in healthy people across ages. Then a second PCR, running roughly 7 to 11 cycles, was carried out with a sample-barcoded 5' primer and a J-beta primer mix. TCRdb re-derived calls from the 5' RACE reads in MiXCR, one entry per CDR3 protein. The sample lists approximately 800,000 distinct CDR3 sequences; about 26% were seen once. Study findings and constraints: In the absence of known donor CMV status, changes in expanded clonotypes were possibly confounded.

V was pared by 1 base and J by 4 bases, with 7 bases between. This CDR3 is built from 13 residues. CDR1 is LNHNV and CDR2 is YYDKDF in the germline V gene (reference sequence). In addition, the sample was reused for a study of T cells of mothers and their children. That work adds: Each donor was one of three healthy Caucasian mothers or one of their six children. From each mother came over 8.5 million TCR beta CDR3 reads, and from each child came about 3 million.

The chain recombines TRBV15 with TRBJ2-5; D gene ambiguous. The source of this sequence is a boy under 18 in good health. Sequenced sample: blood. As DNA, the CDR3 is TGTGCCACCAGCAGAGCCCAGGTAGAGACCCAGTACTTC. Residues: CATSRAQVETQYF.